The entry below describes one TCR beta chain. The record originates from a study of blood T cell repertoires in COVID-19. Study context: PBMCs, B-cell-depleted T cells, or T cells were the source of the cDNA or gDNA that made up the material.

This CDR3 is 12 amino acids long. The germline V gene has CDR1 SGHRS and CDR2 YFSETQ. Trimming removed 4 bases from V and 4 bases from J, with 8 bases in between. Sequencing used immunoSEQ multiplex PCR; TCRdb keeps in-frame clones, though not all of them. This table holds some 400,000 clones, around 87% found once. Participants spanned ages about 18 to 90 years and resided in over 20 US areas. Participant-reported clinical history was the basis for cohort assignment. Cohort 3 donors counted as recovered after two negative PCRs, clearance, or resolved symptoms. The TCR sequence derives from a man younger than 40 who had recovered from COVID-19. The V and J genes are TRBV5-1 and TRBJ1-1; D is ambiguous. Sequences were obtained from PBMCs or T cells enriched from blood (not recorded which). The CDR3 here is CASSEIGTEAFF. The CDR3, as DNA: TGCGCCAGCAGCGAGATCGGCACTGAAGCTTTCTTT.